These 26 T cell receptor beta chains came from one sample sequenced in a study of OX40 agonist ivuxolimab in advanced cancers. TCRdb's copy holds only in-frame clones and misses some; the assay was immunoSEQ multiplex PCR. The sample contains approximately 77,000 clones, about 90% of which appear only once. The starting material was CD4+ or CD8+ T cells sorted from blood, obtained in a trial of the OX40 agonist ivuxolimab. Receptors originate from an adult with an advanced solid tumor such as melanoma, head and neck, liver or kidney cancer.

The chain joins TRBV29-1 to TRBJ2-5; 7 nucleotides align to TRBD1. The last part of the DNA fits TRBJ2-7 better; the J call may be wrong. In germline, CDR1 is SQVTM, CDR2 ANQGSEA. The CDR3 totals 15 residues. CDR3 in amino acids: CSVEDRDSPSYEQYF. The CDR3, as DNA: TGCAGCGTTGAAGATAGGGACAGCCCCTCCTACGAGCAGTACTTC.

The rearrangement joins TRBV28 to TRBJ1-2; D gene ambiguous. Trimming stripped 5 bases from V and 5 bases from J, with 3 bases between. The CDR3 is 10 residues long. Per the germline V gene, CDR1 is MDHEN and CDR2 is SYDVKM. Here the CDR3 reads CASSNYGYTF. CDR3 bases: TGTGCCAGCAGTAATTATGGCTACACCTTC.

The chain uses TRBV2 and TRBJ2-2; 8 bases map to TRBD1. This CDR3 has 14 amino acids. Germline assignment: CDR1 SNHLY and CDR2 FYNNEI. V lost 7 bases and J lost 3; bases outside the gene matches: 4. The DNA for the CDR3 is TGTGCCAGCACCGACAGGGGAGACACCGGGGAGCTGTTTTTT. Protein: CASTDRGDTGELFF. The entire variable domain, with the rest obtained from reference TRBV2 and TRBJ2-2, is as follows: EPEVTQTPSHQVTQMGQEVILRCVPISNHLYFYWYRQILGQKVEFLVSFYNNEISEKSEIFDDQFSVERPDGSNFTLKIRSTKLEDSAMYFCASTDRGDTGELFFGEGSRLTVL.

The chain recombines TRBV5-6 with TRBJ2-7; D uncertain. CDR3 length equals 12 residues. V was pared by 4 bases and J by 3 bases, with 8 bases between. Germline V gene sequence: CDR1 SGHDT, CDR2 YYEEEE. The CDR3 bases are TGTGCCAGCAGCGACCGAGACTACGAGCAGTACTTC. It translates to CASSDRDYEQYF. The full variable domain, completed using reference TRBV5-6 and TRBJ2-7, is DAGVTQSPTHLIKTRGQQVTLRCSPKSGHDTVSWYQQALGQGPQFIFQYYEEEERQRGNFPDRFSGHQFPNYSSELNVNALLLGDSALYLCASSDRDYEQYFGPGTRLTVT.

V usage is TRBV4-3 and J usage is TRBJ2-1; TRBD2 is a possible D gene (5 bases). V lost 0 bases and J lost 0, with 12 bases in between. CDR1 and CDR2 (germline): LGHNA, YSLEER. The CDR3 runs 17 residues. CDR3 protein: CASSQDLFEGSYNEQFF. The CDR3 DNA reads TGCGCCAGCAGCCAAGATTTGTTTGAGGGCTCCTACAATGAGCAGTTCTTC.

The V call is TRBV28, the J call TRBJ2-1, with D hard to call. Trimming shortened V by 2 bases and J by 6 bases, and 8 bases separated the two germline ends. The CDR3 covers 13 residues. The germline V gene has CDR1 MDHEN and CDR2 SYDVKM. The CDR3 is CASSLTISNEQFF. The CDR3 coding sequence is TGTGCCAGCAGTTTAACTATATCCAATGAGCAGTTCTTC. The full variable domain, completed using reference TRBV28 and TRBJ2-1, is DVKVTQSSRYLVKRTGEKVFLECVQDMDHENMFWYRQDPGLGLRLIYFSYDVKMKEKGDIPEGYSVSREKKERFSLILESASTNQTSMYLCASSLTISNEQFFGPGTRLTVL.

The chain links TRBV13 to TRBJ2-1; TRBD2 matches 10 bases. V lost 2 bases, J lost 6 bases, and 4 bases stayed unmatched. Germline V gene data show CDR1 as PRHDT and CDR2 as FYEKMQ (reference sequence). The CDR3 extends over 15 amino acids. The CDR3 spells CASSLRLAGSNEQFF. DNA for the CDR3: TGTGCCAGCAGCTTAAGACTAGCGGGTTCCAATGAGCAGTTCTTC.

CDR3 nucleotides: TGTGCCAGCAGTTACGTCGGACAGGAGGGGACCCAGTACTTC. Translation: CASSYVGQEGTQYF. V usage is TRBV6-6 and J usage is TRBJ2-5, with D possibly matching TRBD1 (7 bases). The V and J ends lost 2 bases and 7 bases respectively, with 14 bases between them. Germline V lookup: CDR1 MNHNY, CDR2 SVGAGI (reference sequence). This CDR3 is built from 14 residues.

The DNA of the CDR3 is TGTGCCAGCAGGGCGAACTACAATGAGCAGTTCTTC. As protein: CASRANYNEQFF. This rearrangement joins TRBV27 to TRBJ2-1; D not certain. Germline CDR1 and CDR2: MNHEY and SMNVEV (reference sequence). The germline V and J ends were trimmed by 6 bases and 3 bases, with 6 bases remaining between them. The CDR3 is 12 amino acids.

This clone was seen only once. V is TRBV21-1 and J is TRBJ1-2. TRBV21-1 is classified as a pseudogene. The CDR3 is 13 residues long. The CDR3 nucleotides are TGTGCCAGCAGCGGACGGACTATCTATGGCTACACCTTC. It is translated as CASSGRTIYGYTF.

This clone was found once. This rearrangement joins TRBV27 to TRBJ2-3; 8 positions agree with TRBD2. Germline trimming cut 6 bases from V and 1 base from J; bases unmatched to any gene: 6. The CDR3 totals 15 residues. Looked up from germline, CDR1 is MNHEY and CDR2 is SMNVEV (reference sequence). CDR3 bases: TGTGCCAGCAGGGTTAGCGGGATCGGCACAGATACGCAGTATTTT. Translating gives CASRVSGIGTDTQYF.

The CDR3 DNA follows: TGTGCCAGCACAGTAGACGGAAACACCATATATTTT. As protein: CASTVDGNTIYF. The J gene is TRBJ1-3, the V gene TRBV13; no firm D call. Germline CDR1 and CDR2: PRHDT and FYEKMQ (reference sequence). The CDR3 runs to 12 residues. The germline V and J ends were trimmed by 7 bases and 4 bases, with 8 bases remaining between them.

This chain connects TRBV9 to TRBJ2-3; D possibly corresponds to TRBD1 (6 bases). V lost 0 bases and J 5 bases, leaving 10 bases between the germline ends. This CDR3 is built from 14 residues. Germline CDR1 is SGDLS and CDR2 is YYNGEE. This CDR3 is CASSVGLGGDTQYF. The CDR3 DNA reads TGTGCCAGCAGCGTAGGGCTAGGGGGAGATACGCAGTATTTT.

V and J are TRBV7-8 and TRBJ1-4; 9 nucleotides match TRBD1. This CDR3 is 20 amino acids long. V shed 1 base and J 7 bases; nucleotides not matched to a gene: 19. CDR1 SGHVS and CDR2 FQNEAQ come from the germline V gene. CDR3 sequence reads: CASSLEGDREFPSLGEKLFF. The CDR3 nucleotides are TGTGCCAGCAGCTTAGAGGGGGACAGGGAATTCCCTAGTCTTGGTGAAAAACTGTTTTTT.

This rearrangement joins TRBV28 to TRBJ2-7, with 7 bases lining up with TRBD1. The germline V gene encodes CDR1 MDHEN and CDR2 SYDVKM. CDR3 length equals 14 residues. V shed 5 bases, J shed 2 bases, and the junction held 6 bases outside the gene matches. Here the CDR3 reads CASSPRGQPYEQYF. The CDR3 DNA is TGTGCCAGCAGTCCAAGGGGACAGCCCTACGAGCAGTACTTC.

The chain employs TRBV5-8 and TRBJ1-5; D gene unclear. The CDR3 covers 14 residues. Trimming left V 1 base short and J 4 bases short, with 9 bases between. CDR1 SGHTS and CDR2 YDEGEE come from the germline V gene. CDR3 amino acids: CASSLWTFNQPQHF. The CDR3 region has the DNA TGTGCCAGCAGCTTGTGGACCTTTAATCAGCCCCAGCATTTT.

The rearrangement joins TRBV4-3 to TRBJ1-1; 9 positions match TRBD1. The germline V gene has CDR1 LGHNA and CDR2 YSLEER. Trimming removed 0 bases from V and 5 bases from J; junction bases left unmatched: 4. The CDR3 totals 15 residues. Here the CDR3 DNA reads TGCGCCAGCAGCCAAGATTCGGACAGGGGTACTGAAGCTTTCTTT. Translated: CASSQDSDRGTEAFF.

This chain links TRBV15 with TRBJ2-7; tentative D call: TRBD1 (6 bases). Germline loops: CDR1 LNHNV, CDR2 YYDKDF (reference sequence). Trimming took off 3 bases at V and 1 base at J, with 13 bases between the two ends. CDR3 length: 15 residues. The CDR3 nucleotides are TGTGCCACCAGCAGGATGGACAGCCCTTCCTACGAGCAGTACTTC. The encoded protein is CATSRMDSPSYEQYF.

CDR3 DNA sequence: TGCGCCAGCAGCCAAGGATCAGGATTGTCTGAAAAACTGTTTTTT. Translated, it gives CASSQGSGLSEKLFF. The chain couples TRBV4-3 to TRBJ1-4; D gene ambiguous. The CDR3 is made up of 15 amino acids. Per germline, CDR1 LGHNA and CDR2 YSLEER. V was shortened by 1 base and J by 7 bases, with 13 bases between the two germline ends.

CDR3 DNA: TGCGCCAGCAGCCAGAGACAGGGAGGGATCTACGAGCAGTACTTC. Encoded protein: CASSQRQGGIYEQYF. The chain combines TRBV4-1 with TRBJ2-7; D tentatively fits TRBD1 or TRBD2 (7 bases each). Germline loops: CDR1 MGHRA, CDR2 YSYEKL. This CDR3 has 15 residues. Trimming pared 3 bases from V and 3 bases from J, leaving 15 bases between.

This clone was counted once. J is TRBJ2-7 and V is TRBV2, with a weak D call TRBD2 (6 bases). The germline V gene encodes CDR1 SNHLY and CDR2 FYNNEI. The V and J ends lost 4 bases and 3 bases respectively, with 10 bases between them. The CDR3 extends over 13 amino acids. CDR3 coding DNA: TGTGCCAGCAGTGCCGCGGAGGGCTACGAGCAGTACTTC. Its translation is CASSAAEGYEQYF.

V gene TRBV10-3 combines with J gene TRBJ2-1; the D gene could be TRBD1 or TRBD2 (6 bases each). The CDR3 has 15 amino acids. Germline V gene sequence: CDR1 ENHRY, CDR2 SYGVKD. The ends were cut back, 10 bases at V and 0 bases at J, with 16 bases in the middle. The DNA of the CDR3 is TGTGCCACCGGTGGGGGGCGGGGCTCCTACAATGAGCAGTTCTTC. Translation: CATGGGRGSYNEQFF.

Concerning this clone: Germline is not matched at one junction end, which may reflect a read error. The chain recombines TRBV7-8 with TRBJ1-5; TRBD1 agrees at 9 bases. Germline V CDR1 and CDR2: SGHVS, FQNEAQ. The CDR3 is 16 amino acids. The CDR3 sequence: CAGSLGSGTGNQPQHF. As DNA, the CDR3 is TGTGCCGGCAGCTTAGGTTCCGGGACAGGGAATCAGCCCCAGCATTTT.

The chain couples TRBV15 to TRBJ2-2; the D gene is possibly TRBD2 (6 bases). Trimming removed 4 bases from V and 6 bases from J, with 15 bases in between. CDR1 and CDR2 (germline): LNHNV, YYDKDF (reference sequence). The CDR3 totals 15 residues. The CDR3 DNA is TGTGCCACCAGCAAGGACCGGGAGTCGTCCGGGGAGCTGTTTTTT. Translated, it gives CATSKDRESSGELFF.

J is TRBJ2-7 and V is TRBV7-3, with D possibly being TRBD2 (5 bases). This CDR3 is built from 13 residues. Germline V gives CDR1 SGHTA, CDR2 FQGTGA. V lost 2 bases and J 7 bases, leaving 12 bases between the germline ends. The CDR3: CASSLSSSGEQYF. The CDR3 DNA sequence: TGTGCCAGCAGCTTATCTTCGTCGGGAGAGCAGTACTTC.

The chain couples TRBV11-2 to TRBJ2-7; 9 bases match TRBD1. J was trimmed by 4 bases and V by 5 bases; bases with no gene match: 6. CDR1 is SGHAT and CDR2 is FQNNGV in the germline V gene. The CDR3 has 14 residues. CDR3 region: CASSLPGTGYEQYF. Here the CDR3 DNA reads TGTGCCAGCAGCCTCCCCGGGACAGGGTACGAGCAGTACTTC. The variable domain in full, with the rest retrieved from reference TRBV11-2 and TRBJ2-7, is EAGVAQSPRYKIIEKRQSVAFWCNPISGHATLYWYQQILGQGPKLLIQFQNNGVVDDSQLPKDRFSAERLKGVDSTLKIQPAKLEDSAVYLCASSLPGTGYEQYFGPGTRLTVT.